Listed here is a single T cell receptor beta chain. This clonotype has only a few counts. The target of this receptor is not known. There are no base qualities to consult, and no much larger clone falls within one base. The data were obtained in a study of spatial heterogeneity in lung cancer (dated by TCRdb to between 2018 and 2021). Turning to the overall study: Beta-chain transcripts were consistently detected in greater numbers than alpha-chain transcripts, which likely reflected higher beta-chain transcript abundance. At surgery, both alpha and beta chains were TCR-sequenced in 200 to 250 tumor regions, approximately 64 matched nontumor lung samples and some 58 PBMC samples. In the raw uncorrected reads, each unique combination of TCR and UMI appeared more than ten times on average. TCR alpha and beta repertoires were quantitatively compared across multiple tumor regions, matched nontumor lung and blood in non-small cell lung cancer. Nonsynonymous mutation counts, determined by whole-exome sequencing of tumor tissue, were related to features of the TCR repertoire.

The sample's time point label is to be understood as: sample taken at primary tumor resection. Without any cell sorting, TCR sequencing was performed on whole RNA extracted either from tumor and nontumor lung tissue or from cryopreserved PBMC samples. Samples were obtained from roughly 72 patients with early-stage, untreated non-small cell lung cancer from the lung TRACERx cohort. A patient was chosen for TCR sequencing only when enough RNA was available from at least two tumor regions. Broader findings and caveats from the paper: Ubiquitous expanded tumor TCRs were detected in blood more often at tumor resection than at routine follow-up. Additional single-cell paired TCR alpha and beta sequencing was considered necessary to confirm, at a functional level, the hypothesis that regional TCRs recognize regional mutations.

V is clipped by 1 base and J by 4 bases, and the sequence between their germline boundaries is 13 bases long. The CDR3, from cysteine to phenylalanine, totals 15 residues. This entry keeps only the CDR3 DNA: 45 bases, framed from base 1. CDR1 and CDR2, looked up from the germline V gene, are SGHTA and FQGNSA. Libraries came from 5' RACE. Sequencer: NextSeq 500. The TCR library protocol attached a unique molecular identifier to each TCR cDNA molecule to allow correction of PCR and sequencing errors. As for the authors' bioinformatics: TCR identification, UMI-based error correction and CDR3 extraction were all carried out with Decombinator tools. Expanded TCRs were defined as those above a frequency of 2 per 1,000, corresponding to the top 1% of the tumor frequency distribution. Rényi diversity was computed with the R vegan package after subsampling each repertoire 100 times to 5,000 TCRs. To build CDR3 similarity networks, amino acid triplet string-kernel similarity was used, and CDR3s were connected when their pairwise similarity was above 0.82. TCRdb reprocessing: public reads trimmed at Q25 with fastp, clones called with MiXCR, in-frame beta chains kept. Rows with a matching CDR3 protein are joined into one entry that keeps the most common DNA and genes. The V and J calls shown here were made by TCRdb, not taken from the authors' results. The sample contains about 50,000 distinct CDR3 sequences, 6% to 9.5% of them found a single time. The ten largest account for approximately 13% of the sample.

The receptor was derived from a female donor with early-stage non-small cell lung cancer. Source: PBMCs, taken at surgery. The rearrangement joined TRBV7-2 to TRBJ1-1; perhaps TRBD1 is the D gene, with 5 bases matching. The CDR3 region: CASSLGTRVGTEAFF. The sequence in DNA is TGTGCCAGCAGCTTAGGAACCAGGGTGGGCACTGAAGCTTTCTTT.